The 10 T cell receptor beta chains given below trace back to one sample, sequenced in a study of blood T cell repertoires in COVID-19. TCRdb's copy holds only in-frame clones and misses some; the assay was immunoSEQ multiplex PCR. The profile shows 380,000 or so clones, 86% of them singletons. Sequencing was carried out using peripheral blood. These receptors were obtained from a woman between 55 and 75 years old with COVID-19, enrolled during active disease.

The chain employs TRBV6-1 and TRBJ1-5, with D hard to call. The V gene lost 0 bases and the J gene lost 6 bases, with 9 bases spanning the gap. From germline, CDR1 is MNHNS and CDR2 SASEGT. The CDR3 loop spans 14 amino acids. CDR3: CASSEAWSGQPQHF. CDR3 coding DNA: TGTGCCAGCAGTGAAGCCTGGTCGGGTCAGCCCCAGCATTTT.

The chain uses TRBV18 and TRBJ2-1; D might be TRBD1 (5 bases). CDR3 size: 15 residues. The germline V gene encodes CDR1 KGHSH and CDR2 LQKENI. Trimming cost V 5 bases and J 6 bases, with 17 bases left between them. CDR3 sequence (DNA): TGTGCCAGCTCATCAAACCGGCAGGGTGGCAATGAGCAGTTCTTC. This codes for CASSSNRQGGNEQFF.

The V call is TRBV7-2, the J call TRBJ1-3; tentatively, D is TRBD1 (5 bases). V was cut by 4 bases and J by 8 bases, with 18 bases left in between. This CDR3 is built from 15 residues. The germline gives CDR1 SGHTA, CDR2 FQGNSA. The CDR3: CASSSHQGGWDTIYF. CDR3 coding DNA: TGTGCCAGCAGCTCACACCAGGGCGGCTGGGACACCATATATTTT.

The chain employs TRBV15 and TRBJ1-2, with 9 bases that match TRBD1. Germline lookup yields CDR1 LNHNV and CDR2 YYDKDF (reference sequence). J lost 2 bases, V lost 5 bases, and 6 bases had no gene match. The CDR3 is 15 residues long. CDR3 in DNA: TGTGCCACCAGCCCCGAGGGACAGGGCAACTATGGCTACACCTTC. Its protein is CATSPEGQGNYGYTF.

A note on this clone: This specimen includes other DNA sequences encoding the same CDR3. This chain joins TRBV30 and TRBJ2-3; D is unclear. The ends were cut back, 0 bases at V and 1 base at J, with 2 bases in the middle. This CDR3 is 12 amino acids long. The germline V gene encodes CDR1 GTSNPN and CDR2 SVGIG (reference sequence). As DNA, the CDR3 is TGTGCCTGGAGTGTCGGCACAGATACGCAGTATTTT. It encodes CAWSVGTDTQYF.

This chain joins TRBV9 and TRBJ2-3; 10 bases align to TRBD2. The CDR3 is 18 amino acids. Looked up from germline, CDR1 is SGDLS and CDR2 is YYNGEE. V shed 3 bases and J 3 bases; nucleotides not matched to a gene: 13. The CDR3 sequence: CASSERERGGSATDTQYF. The CDR3 nucleotides read TGTGCCAGCAGCGAGCGGGAGCGGGGGGGAAGCGCTACAGATACGCAGTATTTT. The full variable domain, with the rest looked up from reference TRBV9 and TRBJ2-3, is DSGVTQTPKHLITATGQRVTLRCSPRSGDLSVYWYQQSLDQGLQFLIQYYNGEERAKGNILERFSAQQFPDLHSELNLSSLELGDSALYFCASSERERGGSATDTQYFGPGTRLTVL.

The CDR3 protein is CARSRNRSGQGDTIYF. The CDR3 DNA reads TGTGCCAGAAGCAGAAACAGGTCCGGGCAAGGGGACACCATATATTTT. The rearrangement joins TRBV5-3 to TRBJ1-3, with D possibly matching TRBD1 (5 bases). TRBV5-3 belongs to the ORF category, with a function that is uncertain. With 4 bases removed from V and 8 bases from J, the gap between germline ends came to 22 bases. The CDR3 totals 16 residues.

V gene TRBV30 combines with J gene TRBJ1-2, with TRBD1 matching over 11 bases. This CDR3 is built from 17 residues. Trimming removed 1 base from V and 1 base from J; junction bases left unmatched: 8. CDR1 is GTSNPN and CDR2 is SVGIG in the germline V gene (reference sequence). The CDR3 nucleotides read TGTGCCTGGAGTGACCGGACAGGGGGCAAGAGTAACTATGGCTACACCTTC. Protein product: CAWSDRTGGKSNYGYTF. Drawing the rest from reference TRBV30 and TRBJ1-2, the complete variable domain is SQTIHQWPATLVQPVGSPLSLECTVEGTSNPNLYWYRQAAGRGLQLLFYSVGIGQISSEVPQNLSASRPQDRQFILSSKKLLLSDSGFYLCAWSDRTGGKSNYGYTFGSGTRLTVV.

The chain links TRBV7-9 to TRBJ1-1, with TRBD1 identical over 7 bases. J was trimmed by 3 bases and V by 5 bases; bases with no gene match: 3. CDR1 is SEHNR and CDR2 is FQNEAQ in the germline V gene (reference sequence). The CDR3 loop spans 13 amino acids. The CDR3 DNA reads as TGTGCCAGCAGCCAGGGGACAGACACTGAAGCTTTCTTT. Translation gives CASSQGTDTEAFF.

The rearrangement links TRBV7-8 to TRBJ1-3; no clear D. Trimming removed 1 base from V and 0 bases from J, with 7 bases in between. Germline-derived CDR1 and CDR2 are SGHVS and FQNEAQ. The CDR3 totals 15 residues. CDR3 loop: CASSLGLNSGNTIYF. CDR3 sequence (DNA): TGTGCCAGCAGCTTAGGACTGAACTCTGGAAACACCATATATTTT.